This is a list of T cell receptor beta chains from one sample in a study of T cell repertoires in cytomegalovirus infection. TCRdb re-analysed the reads in MiXCR, keeping a single row per CDR3 protein. The table has around 300,000 distinct CDR3 sequences, 9.5% seen once; the top ten hold around 4.1%. Sequencing used PBMCs. These receptors were collected from a human donor in good health (CMV status not recorded). Some clones in this sample may be carry-over from other donors' samples. The CDR3 runs from the conserved cysteine through the conserved F or W. Fields, in order: D gene, J gene, CDR3 length, V gene, clone size, CDR3 DNA, CDR3 protein. D genes are given only for firm matches. Where a row states a size, it is once, few, many or the class of an expanded clone; other rows omit it.

NA,TRBJ2-2,13,TRBV19,few,TGTGCCAGTAGTATAGGGGCGATCGGGGAGCTGTTTTTT,CASSIGAIGELFF
TRBD2,TRBJ2-7,16,TRBV20-1,few,TGCAGTGCTAGAAACCTAGCGGGGGACAACTCCTACGAGCAGTACTTC,CSARNLAGDNSYEQYF
TRBD2,TRBJ2-7,15,TRBV19,few,TGTGCCAGTAGTATGGGAGCGGGAGGTACCTACGAGCAGTACTTC,CASSMGAGGTYEQYF
TRBD2,TRBJ2-2,14,TRBV6-6,few,TGTGCCAGCACACTAGCGGGCAACACCGGGGAGCTGTTTTTT,CASTLAGNTGELFF
NA,TRBJ1-6,16,TRBV7-2,many,TGTGCCAGCAGCTTAGACGGGGGGGCGCCCAATTCACCCCTCCACTTT,CASSLDGGAPNSPLHF
TRBD1,TRBJ1-4,16,TRBV12-3/TRBV12-4,many,TGTGCCAGCAGTTTGCCCCCGACAGGGCGAAGAGAAAAACTGTTTTTT,CASSLPPTGRREKLFF
NA,TRBJ1-2,9,TRBV20-1,few,TGCAGTGCTAGAAGTGGCTACACCTTC,CSARSGYTF
TRBD2,TRBJ2-1,15,TRBV20-1,few,TGCAGTGCCCCAACTAGCGGGAGTTCCTACAATGAGCAGTTCTTC,CSAPTSGSSYNEQFF
TRBD2,TRBJ2-5,13,TRBV7-9,NA,TGTGCCAGCAACGGACTAGCGGGGGGAACCCAGTACTTC,CASNGLAGGTQYF
NA,TRBJ2-7,12,TRBV4-3,few,TGCGCCAGCAGCCAAGAGTTGGGCGAGCAGTACTTC,CASSQELGEQYF
TRBD2,TRBJ2-1,13,TRBV20-1,NA,TGCAGAAATGCGGGAGGGCCATACAATGAGCAGTTCTTC,CRNAGGPYNEQFF
NA,TRBJ2-1,16,TRBV5-6,few,TGTGCCAGCAGCCGAAGACCCCTATCCCATTACAATGAGCAGTTCTTC,CASSRRPLSHYNEQFF
TRBD2,TRBJ2-3,16,TRBV7-9,NA,TGTGCCAGCTCCATCACGGCTAGCGGGGCCGCAGATACGCAGTATTTT,CASSITASGAADTQYF
NA,TRBJ2-2,12,TRBV29-1,few,TGCAGCGTTGAAGGGCGGACCGGGGAGCTGTTTTTT,CSVEGRTGELFF
TRBD2,TRBJ2-7,14,TRBV7-8,many,TGTGCCAGCAGCCCGACTAGCGCTGCCTACGAGCAGTACTTC,CASSPTSAAYEQYF